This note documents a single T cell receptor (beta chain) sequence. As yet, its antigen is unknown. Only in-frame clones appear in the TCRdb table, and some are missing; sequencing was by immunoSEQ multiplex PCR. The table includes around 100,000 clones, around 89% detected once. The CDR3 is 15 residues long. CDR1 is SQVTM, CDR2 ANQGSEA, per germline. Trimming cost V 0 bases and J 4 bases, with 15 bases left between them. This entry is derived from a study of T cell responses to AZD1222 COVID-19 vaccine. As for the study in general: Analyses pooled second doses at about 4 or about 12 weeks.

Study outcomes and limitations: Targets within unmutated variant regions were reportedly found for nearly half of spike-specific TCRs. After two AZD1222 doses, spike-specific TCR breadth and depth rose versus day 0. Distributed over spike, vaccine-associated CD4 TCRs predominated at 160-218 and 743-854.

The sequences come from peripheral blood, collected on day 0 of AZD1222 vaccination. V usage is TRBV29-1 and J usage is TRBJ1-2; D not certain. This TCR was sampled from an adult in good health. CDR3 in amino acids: CSVEEGILQLYGYTF. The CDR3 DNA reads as TGCAGCGTTGAAGAGGGAATTTTACAGCTCTATGGCTACACCTTC.